This T cell receptor beta chain was identified in a study of blood T cell repertoires in COVID-19. About the study: COVID-19 samples, acute and convalescent, were from the United States, Italy and Spain. Sources were T cells, B-cell-depleted T cells, or PBMCs; the material itself was cDNA or gDNA.

V shed 8 bases and J shed 6 bases, with 10 bases lying between them. The germline gives CDR1 SGHNT, CDR2 YENEEA. The CDR3 is 12 residues long. Clones were sequenced by immunoSEQ multiplex PCR, and TCRdb holds only the in-frame ones, with some missing. The table includes approximately 250,000 clones, approximately 86% detected once. The rearrangement joins TRBV11-3 to TRBJ2-2; no definite D call. Sequencing input: peripheral blood. This TCR came from a man aged 35-49 years with active or convalescent COVID-19. The CDR3: CASLTNPGELFF. The CDR3 nucleotides are TGTGCCAGCCTTACTAACCCCGGGGAGCTGTTTTTT. Filled out from reference TRBV11-3 and TRBJ2-2, the complete variable domain reads EAGVVQSPRYKIIEKKQPVAFWCNPISGHNTLYWYLQNLGQGPELLIRYENEEAVDDSQLPKDRFSAERLKGVDSTLKIQPAELGDSAVYLCASLTNPGELFFGEGSRLTVL.